This TCR beta chain was found in a study of blood T cell repertoires in COVID-19. The CDR3 spans 16 residues. CDR1 MNHNY and CDR2 SVGAGI come from the germline V gene (reference sequence). V gave up 6 bases and J gave up 6 bases; unmatched junction bases: 11. The participants were between about 18 and 90 years old and came from about two dozen US areas. Clinical histories supplied by participants themselves formed the basis of cohort assignment. Original methodology: Amplification from reference gene primers served as the basis for estimated nucleated cell counts. Repertoires were generated with immunoSEQ multiplex PCR, while TCRdb's copy carries only in-frame clones and drops some. V, J and clone size are those of that table, while D and trimming were read from the DNA. The table has approximately 400,000 clones, approximately 90% seen once.

Input material: PBMCs or T cells enriched from blood (not recorded which). This chain connects TRBV6-6 to TRBJ1-6; 7 bases are a match to TRBD1. The clonotype originates from a woman between 18 and 29 years old who had recovered from COVID-19. For the CDR3, the DNA is TGTGCCAGCAGACACTTAGGGGGCCTAGCTAATTCACCCCTCCACTTT. Translated, it gives CASRHLGGLANSPLHF.